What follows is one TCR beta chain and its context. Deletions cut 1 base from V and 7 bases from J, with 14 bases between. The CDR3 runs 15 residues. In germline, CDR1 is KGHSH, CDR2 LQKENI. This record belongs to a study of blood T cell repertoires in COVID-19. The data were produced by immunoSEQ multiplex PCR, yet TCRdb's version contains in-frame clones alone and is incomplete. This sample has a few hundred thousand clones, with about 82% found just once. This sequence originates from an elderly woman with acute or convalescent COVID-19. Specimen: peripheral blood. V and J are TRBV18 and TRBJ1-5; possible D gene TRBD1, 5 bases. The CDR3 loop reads CASSPLSAQGQPQHF. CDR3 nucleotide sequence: TGTGCCAGCTCACCACTTTCGGCGCAGGGACAGCCCCAGCATTTT.